The next 24 T cell receptor beta chains were all read from a single sample in a study of identical twins. TCRdb processed the 5' RACE reads anew with MiXCR; each CDR3 protein has one entry. Here the sample spans just over 450,000 distinct CDR3 sequences, approximately 15% being singletons. These data also formed part of another study, on yellow fever vaccine responses in identical twins.

Material: CD4+ T cells sorted from blood. The receptor source for this set is a woman aged 18-29 years in good health.

In its sample, this clonotype was seen many times. Germline and junction disagree at one end, which may indicate a read error. The V call is TRBV29-1, the J call TRBJ2-5, with D perhaps TRBD2 (6 bases). CDR1 SQVTM and CDR2 ANQGSEA come from the germline V gene. The CDR3 runs to 9 residues. Written as DNA, the CDR3 is TGCAGCGTTGAAGCCGGAGGGGACTTC. Residues: CSVEAGGDF.

This clonotype was counted many times. The CDR3 protein is CASSPNSYNEQFF. CDR3 sequence (DNA): TGTGCCAGCAGTCCGAACTCCTACAATGAGCAGTTCTTC. The gene calls are TRBV7-9 and TRBJ2-1; D remains ambiguous. The CDR3 runs to 13 residues. The V gene's germline CDR1 is SEHNR and CDR2 FQNEAQ (reference sequence). The V gene lost 6 bases and the J gene lost 0 bases, with 6 bases spanning the gap.

This clonotype has just a few counts. The rearrangement uses TRBV20-1 and TRBJ2-1; 7 bases agree with TRBD2. CDR1 and CDR2 (germline): DFQATT, SNEGSKA (reference sequence). The CDR3 contains 20 residues. V trimming: 0 bases; J trimming: 1 base; junction bases outside the gene matches: 18. Here the CDR3 reads CSARDRYHGNIAGSYNEQFF. As DNA, the CDR3 is TGCAGTGCTAGAGATCGGTACCATGGGAATATAGCGGGTTCCTACAATGAGCAGTTCTTC.

This clonotype has more than one count but fewer than ten. V usage is TRBV24-1 and J usage is TRBJ2-7; 8 bases map to TRBD1. This CDR3 contains 16 residues. CDR1 is KGHDR, CDR2 SFDVKD, per germline. Trimming removed 4 bases from V and 2 bases from J; junction bases left unmatched: 9. The CDR3 DNA sequence: TGTGCCACCAGTGAGTCCAGGGGGCAGACAGCCTACGAGCAGTACTTC. Translating it yields CATSESRGQTAYEQYF.

The rearrangement links TRBV6-1 to TRBJ2-4; D gene ambiguous. Trimming took 7 bases from V and 0 from J, leaving 16 bases between them. The CDR3 covers 16 residues. CDR1 is MNHNS and CDR2 is SASEGT in the germline V gene. This CDR3 reads CASIGWTILAKNIQYF. The CDR3 region has the DNA TGTGCCAGCATTGGTTGGACCATATTAGCCAAAAACATTCAGTACTTC.

The rearrangement links TRBV12-3 or TRBV12-4 to TRBJ2-1; 7 nucleotides align to TRBD2. Germline trimming cut 6 bases from V and 3 bases from J; bases unmatched to any gene: 11. This CDR3 comprises 16 residues. The CDR3 reads CASSRVSGKNYNEQFF. CDR3 coding DNA: TGTGCCAGCAGCCGAGTCAGCGGGAAAAACTACAATGAGCAGTTCTTC.

The chain links TRBV11-3 to TRBJ2-1, with TRBD2 identical over 7 bases. J gave up 6 bases and V 2 bases, and 7 bases lay outside the gene matches. CDR1 SGHNT and CDR2 YENEEA come from the germline V gene. The CDR3 runs to 15 residues. The CDR3 region has the DNA TGTGCCAGCAGCTTAAGCGGGACCGTAAGCAATGAGCAGTTCTTC. Translated: CASSLSGTVSNEQFF.

The V gene is TRBV25-1, the J gene TRBJ2-1; D is possibly TRBD2 (5 bases). Trimming removed 3 bases at V and 7 bases at J, with 28 bases between. CDR3 size: 19 residues. CDR1 and CDR2 (germline): MGHDK, SYGVNS. This CDR3 is CASSDLLVGLAQGGNEQFF. The CDR3, as DNA: TGTGCCAGCAGTGATCTATTGGTTGGGCTAGCTCAAGGTGGGAATGAGCAGTTCTTC.

This clonotype was seen only a few times. J is TRBJ2-1 and V is TRBV7-9, with 7 bases that match TRBD2. With V trimmed by 3 bases and J by 0 bases, 5 bases remained unmatched. Germline V lookup: CDR1 SEHNR, CDR2 FQNEAQ (reference sequence). This CDR3 has 16 residues. The CDR3 spells CASSLSGAPSYNEQFF. As DNA, the CDR3 is TGTGCCAGCAGCTTGAGCGGGGCCCCCTCCTACAATGAGCAGTTCTTC.

The chain links TRBV29-1 to TRBJ2-1, with 12 positions matching TRBD2. The CDR3 is 16 residues long. Germline CDR1 and CDR2: SQVTM and ANQGSEA. V dropped 6 bases and J dropped 7; count of bases not matched to a gene: 13. CDR3: CSVNRLAGELGNEQFF. In DNA, the CDR3 is TGCAGCGTCAACCGACTAGCGGGGGAACTCGGTAATGAGCAGTTCTTC.

This clonotype was recorded many times. The chain carries TRBV7-2 and TRBJ2-1; D possibly corresponds to TRBD1 (5 bases). Germline CDR1 reads SGHTA; CDR2 reads FQGNSA. This CDR3 has 13 amino acids. Trimming pared 1 base from V and 5 bases from J, leaving 6 bases between. This CDR3 reads CASSLGTNNEQFF. For the CDR3, the DNA is TGTGCCAGCAGCTTAGGGACAAACAATGAGCAGTTCTTC.

This clonotype was counted a few times. The CDR3 spells CSARALAYNEQFF. In DNA form, the CDR3 reads TGCAGTGCTAGAGCTTTAGCGTACAATGAGCAGTTCTTC. This chain links TRBV20-1 with TRBJ2-1; the D gene is possibly TRBD2 (5 bases). The CDR3 totals 13 residues. The ends were cut back, 1 base at V and 4 bases at J, with 8 bases in the middle. Looked up from germline, CDR1 is DFQATT and CDR2 is SNEGSKA (reference sequence).

Only a few counts were recorded for this clonotype. The chain employs TRBV29-1 and TRBJ2-7, with D tentatively TRBD1 (6 bases). V was pared by 5 bases and J by 7 bases, with 15 bases between. The CDR3 totals 12 residues. Germline values: CDR1 SQVTM, CDR2 ANQGSEA. The CDR3 sequence: CSVTRDIGEQYF. The CDR3 DNA is TGCAGCGTTACCCGGGACATTGGTGAGCAGTACTTC.

This clonotype appeared a few times. This CDR3 reads CASSTRERTSTDTQYF. In DNA, the CDR3 is TGCGCCAGCAGCACCAGGGAGCGGACTAGCACAGATACGCAGTATTTT. This chain connects TRBV5-1 to TRBJ2-3; D tentatively reads TRBD1 or TRBD2 (5 bases each). Trimming pared 4 bases from V and 0 bases from J, leaving 15 bases between. There are 16 residues in the CDR3. The V gene's germline CDR1 is SGHRS and CDR2 YFSETQ.

This clonotype occurred a few times. The V and J genes are TRBV12-3 or TRBV12-4 and TRBJ1-1; D is uncertain. The CDR3 covers 14 residues. V lost 6 bases and J 1 base, leaving 12 bases between the germline ends. CDR3: CASRFLWQNTEAFF. The CDR3 region has the DNA TGTGCCAGCAGGTTCCTATGGCAGAACACTGAAGCTTTCTTT.

This clonotype has a handful of counts. This chain uses TRBV28 with TRBJ2-3; D is tentatively TRBD1 or TRBD2 (5 bases each). The CDR3 loop spans 19 amino acids. Per germline, CDR1 MDHEN and CDR2 SYDVKM. Trimming took off 1 base at V and 6 bases at J, with 26 bases between the two ends. The CDR3 here is CASSLFRPGPRVEVDTQYF. The CDR3 coding sequence is TGTGCCAGCAGTTTATTTAGGCCGGGACCCAGGGTAGAGGTCGATACGCAGTATTTT.

This chain connects TRBV6-5 to TRBJ1-6, with unresolved D. V was cut by 0 bases and J by 9 bases, with 12 bases left in between. Looked up from germline, CDR1 is MNHEY and CDR2 is SVGAGI. CDR3 length: 15 residues. The CDR3 DNA sequence: TGTGCCAGCAGTTACTCGAAGACACCCGGTTCACCCCTCCACTTT. This codes for CASSYSKTPGSPLHF.

This clonotype was found a few times. The chain employs TRBV15 and TRBJ2-3; 7 bases agree with TRBD1. J gave up 0 bases and V 2 bases, and 5 bases lay outside the gene matches. Germline V gene data show CDR1 as LNHNV and CDR2 as YYDKDF (reference sequence). The CDR3 spans 16 residues. CDR3 nucleotides: TGTGCCACCAGCAGACAAGGGGGCTGGAGCACAGATACGCAGTATTTT. Residues: CATSRQGGWSTDTQYF.

The chain carries TRBV5-1 and TRBJ2-7; D might be TRBD1 or TRBD2, each matching 5 bases. The CDR3 runs to 14 residues. From germline, CDR1 is SGHRS and CDR2 YFSETQ. Trimming pared 2 bases from V and 7 bases from J, leaving 16 bases between. The CDR3 nucleotides read TGCGCCAGCAGCTTCGGGGCCCCGCTGGGGGAGCAGTACTTC. Its translation: CASSFGAPLGEQYF.

The V and J genes are TRBV28 and TRBJ2-1; D is perhaps TRBD1 or TRBD2 (6 bases each). V was clipped by 6 bases and J by 9 bases, with 9 bases between them. The CDR3 has 11 residues. Germline CDR1 reads MDHEN; CDR2 reads SYDVKM. CDR3 nucleotide sequence: TGTGCCAGCAGGGAGGGGGGTGAGCAGTTCTTC. Its protein product is CASREGGEQFF. Full variable domain (missing parts from reference TRBV28 and TRBJ2-1): DVKVTQSSRYLVKRTGEKVFLECVQDMDHENMFWYRQDPGLGLRLIYFSYDVKMKEKGDIPEGYSVSREKKERFSLILESASTNQTSMYLCASREGGEQFFGPGTRLTVL.

Many counts were recorded for this clonotype. The chain is built from TRBV6-2 or TRBV6-3 and TRBJ2-7; D remains ambiguous. Germline V lookup: CDR1 MNHEY, CDR2 SVGEGT. The V and J ends lost 7 bases and 3 bases respectively, with 19 bases between them. This CDR3 has 15 residues. This CDR3 reads CASKHRADSYYEQYF. In DNA form, the CDR3 reads TGTGCCAGCAAACATCGGGCAGACTCCTACTACGAGCAGTACTTC.

This rearrangement joins TRBV9 to TRBJ2-5; TRBD2 matches 13 bases. The CDR3 runs to 17 residues. V lost 0 bases and J lost 5; bases outside the gene matches: 7. Per the germline V gene, CDR1 is SGDLS and CDR2 is YYNGEE. The CDR3 region has the DNA TGTGCCAGCAGCGTAGACGGACTAGCGGGAGTAAAGGAGACCCAGTACTTC. The encoded protein is CASSVDGLAGVKETQYF.

The CDR3 DNA sequence: TGTGCCAGCAGCTCGAGCGGGAGCGGCAATGAGCAGTTCTTC. Residues: CASSSSGSGNEQFF. The V and J genes are TRBV14 and TRBJ2-1; 8 bases line up with TRBD2. The length of the CDR3 is 14 residues. Germline V lookup: CDR1 SGHDN, CDR2 FVKESK. The V gene end was trimmed by 5 bases and the J gene end by 6 bases; junction bases not matched to a gene: 6.

The chain is built from TRBV6-2 or TRBV6-3 and TRBJ2-7, with 8 bases fitting TRBD2. Losses at the gene ends were 2 bases for V and 0 bases for J; bases not matched to a gene: 9. This CDR3 region has 17 residues. The germline gives CDR1 MNHEY, CDR2 SVGEGT. The CDR3 region is CASSYRTTSGTSYEQYF. CDR3 nucleotide sequence: TGTGCCAGCAGTTACCGGACTACTAGCGGTACCTCCTACGAGCAGTACTTC.